These 24 T cell receptor beta chains share one sample of origin, sequenced in a study of blood T cell repertoires in COVID-19 (dated by TCRdb to 2020 to 2021). Receptor amplification or capture employed the immunoSEQ multiplex PCR assay. This is the immuneACCESS table as TCRdb keeps it, with only in-frame sequences that have V and J called. A part of the clones is gone; compared with another copy, unresolved V genes explain less than half, and the rest is unexplained. This sample comprises 95,000 to 150,000 clones, around 89% of them detected only once. The ten largest clones capture roughly 1.4% of the sample. Sequenced material: peripheral blood. All receptors derive from a human donor in a cohort sampled during active COVID-19.

The chain uses TRBV7-2 and TRBJ2-7, with D possibly being TRBD2 (6 bases). CDR1 and CDR2 (germline): SGHTA, FQGNSA. There are 15 residues in the CDR3. Trimming stripped 4 bases from V and 0 bases from J, with 13 bases between. The CDR3 DNA reads as TGTGCCAGCAGCTGGGGGACTCACAGCTCCTACGAGCAGTACTTC. Translating gives CASSWGTHSSYEQYF.

As concerns this clone: This CDR3 is also generated by other DNA sequences in the sample. V is TRBV12-3 or TRBV12-4 and J is TRBJ2-3; D uncertain. The CDR3 consists of 13 residues. The V and J ends lost 6 bases and 0 bases respectively, with 7 bases between them. CDR3 sequence reads: CASSLSSTDTQYF. The CDR3 nucleotides read TGTGCCAGCAGCCTCTCTAGCACAGATACGCAGTATTTT.

The count of this clone is one. The V gene is TRBV28, the J gene TRBJ2-7; TRBD1 is a possible D gene (6 bases). This CDR3 region has 15 residues. V lost 3 bases to trimming and J lost 4 bases, with 16 bases between them. Germline-derived CDR1 and CDR2 are MDHEN and SYDVKM. CDR3 sequence: CASSFARGDEYEQYF. For the CDR3, the DNA is TGTGCCAGCAGTTTCGCCAGGGGAGATGAGTACGAGCAGTACTTC.

Only one count was recorded for this clone. The chain links TRBV2 to TRBJ2-1, with a possible D match to TRBD2 (6 bases). This CDR3 is built from 13 residues. Deletions cut 3 bases from V and 8 bases from J, with 11 bases between. The V gene's germline CDR1 is SNHLY and CDR2 FYNNEI. CDR3 sequence: CASSEGGVDEQFF. The DNA of the CDR3 is TGTGCCAGCAGTGAGGGAGGAGTCGATGAGCAGTTCTTC.

The gene calls are TRBV27 and TRBJ1-6; no reliable D call. V was clipped by 2 bases and J by 7 bases, with 6 bases between them. Germline CDR1 is MNHEY and CDR2 is SMNVEV (reference sequence). The CDR3 extends over 13 amino acids. CDR3 protein: CASSLEWNSPLHF. The CDR3 DNA follows: TGTGCCAGCAGTTTAGAGTGGAATTCACCCCTCCACTTT.

This clone occurred a few times. The chain joins TRBV19 to TRBJ2-7; 11 bases agree with TRBD2. The CDR3 length is 14 residues. The germline V gene has CDR1 LNHDA and CDR2 SQIVND (reference sequence). The V gene end was trimmed by 5 bases and the J gene end by 3 bases; junction bases not matched to a gene: 3. The CDR3, as DNA: TGTGCCAGTAGTTTAGCGGGAGGGCTCTACGAGCAGTACTTC. Translation: CASSLAGGLYEQYF.

This chain links TRBV7-2 with TRBJ1-1; 8 bases match TRBD1. V trimming: 1 base; J trimming: 11 bases; junction bases outside the gene matches: 9. Germline V lookup: CDR1 SGHTA, CDR2 FQGNSA. CDR3 size: 14 residues. The CDR3 region is CASSLGGAGGNAFF. The CDR3 DNA reads as TGTGCCAGCAGCTTAGGGGGAGCAGGGGGCAATGCTTTCTTT.

V usage is TRBV28 and J usage is TRBJ2-7; TRBD2 aligns across 13 bases. This CDR3 is built from 15 residues. The germline V gene encodes CDR1 MDHEN and CDR2 SYDVKM. Trimming took 5 bases from V and 6 from J; bases not matched to a gene: 7. Written as DNA, the CDR3 is TGTGCCAGCAGTCCAGGACTAGCGGGGGATGGCGAGCAGTACTTC. This codes for CASSPGLAGDGEQYF. The entire variable domain, with the rest obtained from reference TRBV28 and TRBJ2-7, is as follows: DVKVTQSSRYLVKRTGEKVFLECVQDMDHENMFWYRQDPGLGLRLIYFSYDVKMKEKGDIPEGYSVSREKKERFSLILESASTNQTSMYLCASSPGLAGDGEQYFGPGTRLTVT.

This clone was observed a single time. The J gene is TRBJ2-3, the V gene TRBV5-1; D is uncertain. CDR1 is SGHRS, CDR2 YFSETQ, per germline. This CDR3 is built from 16 residues. The V gene lost 4 bases and the J gene lost 0 bases, with 15 bases spanning the gap. The CDR3: CASSRFPVTSTDTQYF. The CDR3, as DNA: TGCGCCAGCAGCCGTTTCCCGGTTACTAGCACAGATACGCAGTATTTT.

The chain has TRBV4-2 and TRBJ2-3; D gene ambiguous. V dropped 4 bases and J dropped 7 bases, with 21 bases sitting between them. Germline V gives CDR1 LGHNA, CDR2 YNFKEQ. The CDR3 is made up of 16 amino acids. CDR3 in amino acids: CASSPQVFKSMNTQYF. As DNA, the CDR3 is TGTGCCAGCAGCCCACAAGTATTCAAGTCAATGAATACGCAGTATTTT.

The chain employs TRBV3-1 (or the pseudogene TRBV3-2) and TRBJ1-1, with D tentatively TRBD1 (5 bases). V was pared by 3 bases and J by 4 bases, with 9 bases between. The germline V gene encodes CDR1 LGHDT and CDR2 YNNKEL (reference sequence). This CDR3 is 13 amino acids long. CDR3 nucleotide sequence: TGTGCCAGCAGCCAGTTGGGGGGCACTGAAGCTTTCTTT. Protein sequence: CASSQLGGTEAFF.

The chain is built from TRBV7-2 and TRBJ2-7; TRBD1 agrees at 9 bases. V was clipped by 3 bases and J by 3 bases; unmatched bases: 9. The CDR3 has 16 amino acids. The V gene's germline CDR1 is SGHTA and CDR2 FQGNSA. The CDR3 DNA reads TGTGCCAGCAGCTTCCCCCGAGGGACAGGGCGCTACGAGCAGTACTTC. This codes for CASSFPRGTGRYEQYF.

The J gene is TRBJ2-5, the V gene TRBV28; weak D call: TRBD1 (6 bases). There are 15 residues in the CDR3. Germline loops: CDR1 MDHEN, CDR2 SYDVKM. Trimming took 6 bases from V and 0 from J, leaving 14 bases between them. CDR3 sequence: CASSPGHQYQETQYF. CDR3 bases: TGTGCCAGCAGCCCGGGACATCAGTACCAAGAGACCCAGTACTTC.

The chain links TRBV6-5 to TRBJ1-5; 7 bases agree with TRBD1. After removal of 7 bases from V and 7 bases from J, the junction contained 10 bases not matched to a gene. This CDR3 is built from 14 residues. The germline gives CDR1 MNHEY, CDR2 SVGAGI. Written as DNA, the CDR3 is TGTGCCAGCAAGGGGAGACAGGGAAACCAGCCCCAGCATTTT. It codes for CASKGRQGNQPQHF.

Many counts were recorded for this clone. The chain recombines TRBV9 with TRBJ2-1; D is uncertain. Germline V gene sequence: CDR1 SGDLS, CDR2 YYNGEE. Trimming stripped 0 bases from V and 6 bases from J, with 7 bases between. The CDR3 sequence is 13 residues long. CDR3 sequence: CASSVDQRNEQFF. In DNA form, the CDR3 reads TGTGCCAGCAGCGTAGATCAGCGCAATGAGCAGTTCTTC.

The genes are TRBV5-5 and TRBJ2-6, with a weak D call TRBD2 (6 bases). Germline assignment: CDR1 SGHKS and CDR2 YYEKEE (reference sequence). Trimming took 2 bases from V and 0 from J, leaving 6 bases between them. The CDR3 is 15 amino acids. In DNA, the CDR3 is TGTGCCAGCAGCTTCGGGGGCTCTGGGGCCAACGTCCTGACTTTC. It specifies CASSFGGSGANVLTF.

A few counts support this clone. The chain is built from TRBV7-2 and TRBJ1-1; D is unresolved. Germline V gene lookup returns CDR1 SGHTA and CDR2 FQGNSA. The CDR3 totals 12 residues. Trimming pared 4 bases from V and 4 bases from J, leaving 7 bases between. The CDR3 DNA reads TGTGCCAGCAGCTCCGGGTTCACTGAAGCTTTCTTT. Encoded protein: CASSSGFTEAFF.

The chain links TRBV4-1 to TRBJ2-3; 9 bases match TRBD2. The CDR3 has 16 amino acids. Germline V gives CDR1 MGHRA, CDR2 YSYEKL. The trim removed 4 bases at V and 1 base at J, leaving 6 bases unmatched. The CDR3 reads CASSLTVAGGTDTQYF. The DNA for the CDR3 is TGCGCCAGCAGCCTCACCGTAGCGGGGGGCACAGATACGCAGTATTTT.

The chain recombines TRBV7-2 with TRBJ2-1, with TRBD2 matching 7 bases. Germline-derived CDR1 and CDR2 are SGHTA and FQGNSA. This CDR3 comprises 16 residues. Trimming cost V 4 bases and J 6 bases; bases outside gene matches: 12. The CDR3 coding sequence is TGTGCCAGCAGCTCGAATAGCGGGCGGCCCTTCAATGAGCAGTTCTTC. It specifies CASSSNSGRPFNEQFF.

Only one count was recorded for this clone. The chain is built from TRBV5-1 and TRBJ2-7; tentatively, D is TRBD1 (6 bases). Germline V gene data show CDR1 as SGHRS and CDR2 as YFSETQ. This CDR3 has 16 residues. V was pared by 0 bases and J by 6 bases, with 19 bases between. The CDR3 DNA reads TGCGCCAGCAGCTTGGGTGGGCAGGGGAGAGTAGGCGAGCAGTACTTC. It translates to CASSLGGQGRVGEQYF.

The rearrangement uses TRBV3-1 (or the pseudogene TRBV3-2) and TRBJ2-7; TRBD2 matches at 7 bases. Germline values: CDR1 LGHDT, CDR2 YNNKEL (reference sequence). CDR3 length: 17 amino acids. The junction had 10 bases not matched to a gene; V was cut back by 1 base and J by 1 base. The CDR3 here is CASSQAVAGPMSYEQYF. CDR3 bases: TGTGCCAGCAGCCAAGCCGTAGCGGGCCCTATGTCCTACGAGCAGTACTTC.

This chain links TRBV7-8 with TRBJ2-4; TRBD1 aligns across 9 bases. CDR1 and CDR2 from the germline V gene are SGHVS and FQNEAQ. This CDR3 contains 18 residues. Trimming took 4 bases from V and 0 from J; bases not matched to a gene: 10. The CDR3: CASSSSGTGMLAKNIQYF. The CDR3 DNA reads as TGTGCCAGCAGCTCCTCCGGGACAGGGATGCTAGCCAAAAACATTCAGTACTTC.

The rearrangement joins TRBV19 to TRBJ2-7, with TRBD1 identical over 10 bases. Germline V CDR1 and CDR2: LNHDA, SQIVND (reference sequence). The junction had 7 bases not matched to a gene; V was cut back by 5 bases and J by 3 bases. The CDR3 covers 15 residues. This CDR3 reads CASSSGTGAGYEQYF. For the CDR3, the DNA is TGTGCCAGTAGTTCCGGGACAGGGGCCGGCTACGAGCAGTACTTC.

The chain combines TRBV27 with TRBJ2-7, with D perhaps TRBD1 (5 bases). The CDR3 has 14 residues. V shed 5 bases and J shed 5 bases, with 16 bases lying between them. Per the germline V gene, CDR1 is MNHEY and CDR2 is SMNVEV (reference sequence). The CDR3 nucleotides are TGTGCCAGCAGTCCCAGGGCATCTGGAAACGAGCAGTACTTC. Its translation: CASSPRASGNEQYF.